The 21 T cell receptor beta chains presented below share a single source sample, sequenced in a study of T cells in Graves' hyperthyroidism and ophthalmopathy. From RNA transcripts, TCR beta CDR3 regions were amplified. HTBI primers were employed in a first-round RT-PCR of the TCR CDR3. TCRdb reprocessed the multiplex PCR reads with MiXCR, giving one entry per CDR3 protein. The sample contains 250,000 to 300,000 distinct CDR3 sequences, over 15% of which appear only once. Sequences were obtained from blood. These receptor sequences come from a woman aged 55-69 years with Graves' ophthalmopathy.

V gene TRBV25-1 combines with J gene TRBJ2-7, with D possibly matching TRBD1 (6 bases). CDR1 and CDR2 (germline): MGHDK, SYGVNS. Trimming left V 3 bases short and J 2 bases short, with 14 bases between. This CDR3 is 15 amino acids long. The CDR3: CASSDGRQDPYEQYF. In nucleotides, the CDR3 is TGTGCCAGCAGTGACGGCAGACAGGATCCCTACGAGCAGTACTTC.

This clonotype was detected ten times or more. The gene calls are TRBV3-1 and TRBJ2-1; TRBD2 aligns across 8 bases. V gave up 4 bases and J gave up 2 bases; unmatched junction bases: 7. Germline lookup yields CDR1 LGHDT and CDR2 YNNKEL (reference sequence). This CDR3 spans 16 amino acids. This CDR3 reads CASSPGGGYTYNEQFF. The CDR3 nucleotides are TGTGCCAGCAGCCCCGGGGGGGGTTATACCTACAATGAGCAGTTCTTC.

Points on this clonotype: This may arise from a read error, as a much more abundant clone is one base away. V is TRBV7-3 and J is TRBJ2-1; 15 positions match TRBD2. The length of the CDR3 is 17 residues. Germline lookup yields CDR1 SGHTA and CDR2 FQGTGA. The CDR3: CDSSRRTSGRGYNEQFF. Here the CDR3 DNA reads TGTGACAGCAGCCGACGGACTAGCGGGAGGGGTTACAATGAGCAGTTCTTC.

This clonotype was seen ten or more times. This chain links TRBV6-2 or TRBV6-3 with TRBJ2-5; the D is unclear. Trimming took 7 bases from V and 2 from J, leaving 17 bases between them. CDR1 and CDR2 from the germline V gene are MNHEY and SVGEGT. CDR3 size: 15 residues. The CDR3 is CASIDILGPQETQYF. In DNA form, the CDR3 reads TGTGCCAGCATCGACATTTTGGGCCCTCAAGAGACCCAGTACTTC.

The chain links TRBV28 to TRBJ1-3; D might be TRBD1 (5 bases). This CDR3 has 15 residues. Trimming took 5 bases from V and 1 from J, leaving 12 bases between them. The germline CDR1 and CDR2 sequences are MDHEN and SYDVKM. CDR3 sequence (DNA): TGTGCCAGCAGTCCATACTCAGGGTCTGGAAACACCATATATTTT. Translated: CASSPYSGSGNTIYF.

This sequence joins TRBV7-7 and TRBJ2-5, with D perhaps assigned TRBD1 or TRBD2 (5 bases each). CDR1 and CDR2 (germline): SSHAT, FNYEAQ (reference sequence). The CDR3 runs to 15 residues. Trimming removed 6 bases from V and 5 bases from J, with 19 bases in between. The CDR3: CASSPSREGWETQYF. CDR3 DNA sequence: TGTGCCAGCAGTCCTAGCAGGGAAGGGTGGGAGACCCAGTACTTC.

The sample holds many counts of this clonotype. This chain joins TRBV11-2 and TRBJ2-2, with D possibly matching TRBD2 (7 bases). The CDR3 runs 15 residues. Per germline, CDR1 SGHAT and CDR2 FQNNGV. Trimming took 6 bases from V and 2 from J, leaving 13 bases between them. The DNA for the CDR3 is TGTGCCAGCAGTGCGGGGGCAACCAACACCGGGGAGCTGTTTTTT. Translating it yields CASSAGATNTGELFF.

This clonotype showed up many times. The chain joins TRBV6-2 or TRBV6-3 to TRBJ2-7; 7 bases line up with TRBD1. Trimming cost V 7 bases and J 1 base; bases outside gene matches: 7. Germline V gene lookup returns CDR1 MNHEY and CDR2 SVGEGT. CDR3 length equals 14 residues. In DNA, the CDR3 is TGTGCCAGCACCTTGACAGGGTTGTCCTACGAGCAGTACTTC. Translation: CASTLTGLSYEQYF.

This clonotype was counted at least ten times. The chain combines TRBV5-1 with TRBJ1-1; tentative D call: TRBD1 (5 bases). Between the trimmed V and J ends, which lost 1 base and 4 bases, there was a span of 11 bases. The CDR3 runs to 14 residues. CDR1 SGHRS and CDR2 YFSETQ come from the germline V gene. The CDR3 loop reads CASSLFRGSTEAFF. CDR3 nucleotides: TGCGCCAGCAGCTTGTTCCGGGGCAGCACTGAAGCTTTCTTT.

This clonotype was found many times. The chain carries TRBV20-1 and TRBJ2-7; D uncertain. The CDR3 has 14 residues. The germline V and J ends were trimmed by 3 bases and 3 bases, with 15 bases remaining between them. Germline values: CDR1 DFQATT, CDR2 SNEGSKA (reference sequence). CDR3 nucleotides: TGCAGTGCTAGGCCAACTGGTTGGGTCTACGAGCAGTACTTC. Translating gives CSARPTGWVYEQYF.

This clonotype occurred many times. The chain recombines TRBV7-2 with TRBJ1-1; TRBD1 matches at 7 bases. This CDR3 is built from 15 residues. The V and J ends lost 3 bases and 1 base, in that order; junction bases with no gene match: 5. Germline-derived CDR1 and CDR2 are SGHTA and FQGNSA. The DNA for the CDR3 is TGTGCCAGCAGCTTTACAGGGGCTAAGAACACTGAAGCTTTCTTT. It encodes CASSFTGAKNTEAFF.

V is TRBV28 and J is TRBJ2-3, with 8 nucleotides matching TRBD1. Germline V gene lookup returns CDR1 MDHEN and CDR2 SYDVKM. The CDR3 extends over 17 amino acids. The junction had 11 bases not matched to a gene; V was cut back by 5 bases and J by 1 base. CDR3 sequence reads: CASSHRQGMWGTDTQYF. Here the CDR3 DNA reads TGTGCCAGCAGTCATCGACAGGGGATGTGGGGCACAGATACGCAGTATTTT. The variable domain in full, completed from reference TRBV28 and TRBJ2-3, reads DVKVTQSSRYLVKRTGEKVFLECVQDMDHENMFWYRQDPGLGLRLIYFSYDVKMKEKGDIPEGYSVSREKKERFSLILESASTNQTSMYLCASSHRQGMWGTDTQYFGPGTRLTVL.

The table lists this clonotype with many counts. The chain combines TRBV6-2 or TRBV6-3 with TRBJ2-7; 9 bases match TRBD1. CDR1 is MNHEY and CDR2 is SVGEGT in the germline V gene. This CDR3 is 16 amino acids long. The ends lost 2 bases at V and 3 bases at J; junction bases unmatched: 8. The CDR3 DNA follows: TGTGCCAGCAGTTACAGGACCAGGACAGGGGTCTACGAGCAGTACTTC. Amino acids: CASSYRTRTGVYEQYF.

This clonotype was recorded at least ten times. This chain connects TRBV7-2 to TRBJ2-5, with TRBD2 as a possible D gene (6 bases). The V end lost 4 bases, the J end lost 12 bases, and 12 bases lay between the germline ends. CDR3 length equals 11 residues. Germline lookup yields CDR1 SGHTA and CDR2 FQGNSA. This CDR3 is CASSYGTGEYF. CDR3 DNA sequence: TGTGCCAGCAGCTACGGGACTGGGGAGTACTTC.

This clonotype has at least ten counts. The genes are TRBV7-2 and TRBJ1-2; D gene uncertain. Germline CDR1 SGHTA, CDR2 FQGNSA. The CDR3 runs 14 residues. V was shortened by 0 bases and J by 4 bases, with 9 bases between the two germline ends. The chain's CDR3 is CASSLAAGSYGYTF. In DNA form, the CDR3 reads TGTGCCAGCAGCTTAGCGGCAGGCAGCTATGGCTACACCTTC.

The chain recombines TRBV4-2 with TRBJ2-3, with 11 bases aligning to TRBD1. The CDR3 extends over 16 amino acids. V dropped 0 bases and J dropped 4; count of bases not matched to a gene: 3. Germline-derived CDR1 and CDR2 are LGHNA and YNFKEQ. The chain's CDR3 is CASSQDRTGGSDTQYF. The CDR3 DNA sequence: TGTGCCAGCAGCCAAGATAGGACAGGGGGCTCAGATACGCAGTATTTT.

This clonotype was detected a few times. The chain recombines TRBV6-4 with TRBJ2-1, with 8 bases that match TRBD2. V shed 0 bases, J shed 7 bases, and the junction held 5 bases outside the gene matches. This CDR3 comprises 15 residues. Germline V gene data show CDR1 as MRHNA and CDR2 as SNTAGT. In DNA form, the CDR3 reads TGTGCCAGCAGTGACTCGTCTAGCGGGTCAAATGAGCAGTTCTTC. This gives the protein CASSDSSSGSNEQFF.

This clonotype was seen ten or more times. This sequence joins TRBV7-2 and TRBJ2-3, with D hard to call. CDR3 length equals 16 residues. Germline V gene sequence: CDR1 SGHTA, CDR2 FQGNSA. Trimming shortened V by 3 bases and J by 2 bases, and 15 bases separated the two germline ends. CDR3 in DNA: TGTGCCAGCAGCTTCGGTTCGCGGCGGCACACAGATACGCAGTATTTT. It translates to CASSFGSRRHTDTQYF.

The rearrangement joins TRBV7-2 to TRBJ1-4, with TRBD1 identical over 9 bases. The CDR3 is 17 residues long. J lost 0 bases, V lost 3 bases, and 5 bases had no gene match. Germline CDR1 reads SGHTA; CDR2 reads FQGNSA. CDR3 nucleotides: TGTGCCAGCAGCTTTTGGGGACAGGGAACAACTAATGAAAAACTGTTTTTT. Translated, it gives CASSFWGQGTTNEKLFF.

This clonotype was counted many times. This chain uses TRBV20-1 with TRBJ2-3; D perhaps matches TRBD1 (6 bases). Trimming took 1 base from V and 3 from J, leaving 14 bases between them. The length of the CDR3 is 15 residues. The germline V gene has CDR1 DFQATT and CDR2 SNEGSKA (reference sequence). In DNA form, the CDR3 reads TGCAGTGCTAGAGCCCCGGGACAAACTACAGATACGCAGTATTTT. This encodes CSARAPGQTTDTQYF.

This clonotype was found many times. The V and J genes are TRBV20-1 and TRBJ2-7; perhaps TRBD2 as D (7 bases). The V and J ends lost 7 bases and 5 bases respectively, with 12 bases between them. CDR1 is DFQATT and CDR2 is SNEGSKA in the germline V gene (reference sequence). The CDR3 has 11 amino acids. In nucleotides, the CDR3 is TGCAGTGGCCGAGGGGGGGACGAGCAGTACTTC. Amino acids: CSGRGGDEQYF.